The 30 T cell receptor beta chains in this list originate from one sample, sequenced in a study of a mutant IDH1 vaccine in newly diagnosed glioma. The sample's time point: week 23, last vaccination. Doses consisted of 300 ug of mutant IDH1 20-mer peptide each, paired with topical imiquimod. Data came from immunoSEQ multiplex PCR; TCRdb stores just in-frame clones and leaves some out. The profile shows approximately 66,000 clones, nearly 85% of them singletons. Which antigens these TCRs recognize remains unknown. The specimen comprised PBMCs, sampled from a glioma patient whose treatment included an IDH1 peptide vaccine. Every receptor here comes from a man younger than 35 with glioma.

The V call is TRBV6-5, the J call TRBJ1-3, with a possible D match to TRBD1 (6 bases). The V end lost 10 bases, the J end lost 4 bases, and 20 bases lay between the germline ends. The length of the CDR3 is 15 residues. Germline CDR1 reads MNHEY; CDR2 reads SVGAGI. The chain's CDR3 is CATGPTQGWGNTIYF. For the CDR3, the DNA is TGTGCCACTGGGCCTACACAGGGCTGGGGAAACACCATATATTTT.

The chain is built from TRBV4-1 and TRBJ2-5; the match to TRBD1 covers 8 bases. The J call is in doubt because the DNA end fits TRBJ2-7 better. CDR1 and CDR2 from the germline V gene are MGHRA and YSYEKL. This CDR3 contains 15 residues. CDR3 region: CASSHRQGLTYEQYF. The CDR3 region has the DNA TGCGCCAGCAGCCACAGACAGGGGCTGACCTACGAGCAGTACTTC.

The rearrangement joins TRBV28 to TRBJ2-1, with TRBD1 matching 7 bases. With 5 bases clipped from V and 4 bases from J, the junction kept 8 bases outside the gene matches. The CDR3 totals 15 residues. Germline assignment: CDR1 MDHEN and CDR2 SYDVKM. The chain's CDR3 is CASSVTGSTYNEQFF. The CDR3 DNA follows: TGTGCCAGCAGTGTGACAGGGTCGACGTACAATGAGCAGTTCTTC. The full variable domain, its missing parts supplied by reference TRBV28 and TRBJ2-1, is DVKVTQSSRYLVKRTGEKVFLECVQDMDHENMFWYRQDPGLGLRLIYFSYDVKMKEKGDIPEGYSVSREKKERFSLILESASTNQTSMYLCASSVTGSTYNEQFFGPGTRLTVL.

This rearrangement joins TRBV7-9 to TRBJ2-7; a weak D match, TRBD2 (7 bases). Germline V CDR1 and CDR2: SEHNR, FQNEAQ (reference sequence). This CDR3 is 15 amino acids long. V shed 4 bases and J shed 3 bases, with 16 bases lying between them. CDR3 coding DNA: TGTGCCAGCAGCTCCGGGGGGCTGGCCGTCTACGAGCAGTACTTC. Its translation is CASSSGGLAVYEQYF.

The chain links TRBV9 to TRBJ1-2, with TRBD1 as a possible D gene (6 bases). The CDR3 has 14 residues. The V and J ends lost 3 bases and 5 bases respectively, with 14 bases between them. Germline V lookup: CDR1 SGDLS, CDR2 YYNGEE. CDR3 sequence reads: CASSANRAGYGYTF. CDR3 sequence (DNA): TGTGCCAGCAGCGCCAACAGGGCGGGGTATGGCTACACCTTC.

V and J are TRBV10-3 and TRBJ1-2; no clear D gene. This CDR3 region has 13 residues. Germline values: CDR1 ENHRY, CDR2 SYGVKD. V shed 3 bases and J shed 4 bases, with 9 bases lying between them. CDR3 coding DNA: TGTGCCATCAGTGAATTGGACGGCTATGGCTACACCTTC. Translated, it gives CAISELDGYGYTF.

This clone was counted only a few times. The rearrangement uses TRBV29-1 and TRBJ1-2; 7 bases are shared with TRBD1. With V trimmed by 4 bases and J by 6 bases, 5 bases remained unmatched. The length of the CDR3 is 12 residues. CDR1 SQVTM and CDR2 ANQGSEA come from the germline V gene. For the CDR3, the DNA is TGCAGCGTTGGGGTGACAGGGCATGGCTACACCTTC. Protein sequence: CSVGVTGHGYTF.

This clone showed up just a few times. The chain recombines TRBV10-3 with TRBJ1-1; the D is unclear. In germline, CDR1 is ENHRY, CDR2 SYGVKD. The CDR3 loop spans 15 amino acids. Deletions cut 6 bases from V and 1 base from J, with 15 bases between. The CDR3 DNA follows: TGTGCCATCAGCCACCCGCCGTCAGGGAACACTGAAGCTTTCTTT. It specifies CAISHPPSGNTEAFF.

This chain connects TRBV29-1 to TRBJ1-1; a possible D gene is TRBD1 (6 bases). CDR1 is SQVTM and CDR2 is ANQGSEA in the germline V gene. CDR3 size: 16 residues. The V end was cut by 6 bases, the J end by 1 base, with 21 bases between. The CDR3: CSVGPKGQHKNTEAFF. The DNA for the CDR3 is TGCAGCGTGGGACCTAAGGGACAACATAAGAACACTGAAGCTTTCTTT.

The V and J genes are TRBV30 and TRBJ1-6, with a weak D call TRBD1 (6 bases). The CDR3 is 13 amino acids. With 5 bases removed from V and 8 bases from J, the gap between germline ends came to 13 bases. CDR1 is GTSNPN and CDR2 is SVGIG in the germline V gene (reference sequence). The CDR3 reads CAWGQGMDSPLHF. In DNA, the CDR3 is TGTGCCTGGGGTCAGGGGATGGATTCACCCCTCCACTTT.

The chain couples TRBV11-1 to TRBJ1-1, with unresolved D. V was clipped by 5 bases and J by 1 base, with 11 bases between them. The CDR3 sequence is 14 residues long. The germline V gene encodes CDR1 SGHAT and CDR2 FQDESV (reference sequence). The CDR3 sequence is CASSRGVWNTEAFF. DNA for the CDR3: TGTGCCAGCAGCCGCGGGGTCTGGAACACTGAAGCTTTCTTT.

This rearrangement joins TRBV9 to TRBJ2-7, with 8 bases matching TRBD1. The germline V gene has CDR1 SGDLS and CDR2 YYNGEE. With V trimmed by 4 bases and J by 3 bases, 6 bases remained unmatched. The CDR3 has 14 residues. CDR3 region: CASSPRTGYYEQYF. The DNA for the CDR3 is TGTGCCAGCAGCCCCCGGACAGGGTACTACGAGCAGTACTTC. The complete variable domain, with remaining parts taken from reference TRBV9 and TRBJ2-7, reads DSGVTQTPKHLITATGQRVTLRCSPRSGDLSVYWYQQSLDQGLQFLIQYYNGEERAKGNILERFSAQQFPDLHSELNLSSLELGDSALYFCASSPRTGYYEQYFGPGTRLTVT.

The V gene is TRBV4-2, the J gene TRBJ2-7; maybe TRBD2 (6 bases). Germline CDR1 LGHNA, CDR2 YNFKEQ. Trimming removed 4 bases from V and 2 bases from J, with 12 bases in between. The CDR3 length is 14 residues. CDR3 protein: CASSPRDSTYEQYF. CDR3 nucleotide sequence: TGTGCCAGCAGCCCACGGGACTCTACCTACGAGCAGTACTTC.

This clone was observed once. The rearrangement links TRBV23-1 to TRBJ2-2; D is unclear. Being an ORF, TRBV23-1 has a function that is uncertain. V was pared by 2 bases and J by 5 bases, with 6 bases between. The CDR3 sequence is 13 residues long. CDR3 residues: CASSQPKTGELFF. The CDR3 bases are TGCGCCAGCAGTCAACCTAAAACCGGGGAGCTGTTTTTT.

This clone was counted a few times. The rearrangement joins TRBV28 to TRBJ2-1, with D maybe TRBD2 (6 bases). The CDR3 sequence is 13 residues long. CDR1 is MDHEN, CDR2 SYDVKM, per germline. V was pared by 6 bases and J by 5 bases, with 11 bases between. The CDR3 region is CASSLWRDNEQFF. The CDR3 DNA reads TGTGCCAGCAGCCTATGGAGGGACAATGAGCAGTTCTTC. The full variable domain, completed using reference TRBV28 and TRBJ2-1, is DVKVTQSSRYLVKRTGEKVFLECVQDMDHENMFWYRQDPGLGLRLIYFSYDVKMKEKGDIPEGYSVSREKKERFSLILESASTNQTSMYLCASSLWRDNEQFFGPGTRLTVL.

The V call is TRBV19, the J call TRBJ2-7; 8 bases match TRBD1. This CDR3 contains 13 residues. Trimming took 5 bases from V and 3 from J; bases not matched to a gene: 3. Germline V lookup: CDR1 LNHDA, CDR2 SQIVND (reference sequence). In DNA form, the CDR3 reads TGTGCCAGTAGTTGGGGACAGGACTACGAGCAGTACTTC. Translating gives CASSWGQDYEQYF.

This clone was found a few times. V gene TRBV29-1 combines with J gene TRBJ1-1; unclear D gene. The CDR3 is made up of 11 amino acids. V lost 4 bases and J lost 1, with 4 bases in between. CDR1 is SQVTM, CDR2 ANQGSEA, per germline. Here the CDR3 DNA reads TGCAGCGTTGCATCGAACACTGAAGCTTTCTTT. It yields the protein CSVASNTEAFF. Looking up the rest from reference TRBV29-1 and TRBJ1-1 gives the full variable domain: SAVISQKPSRDICQRGTSLTIQCQVDSQVTMMFWYRQQPGQSLTLIATANQGSEATYESGFVIDKFPISRPNLTFSTLTVSNMSPEDSSIYLCSVASNTEAFFGQGTRLTVV.

This clone was counted between two and nine times. The chain recombines TRBV13 with TRBJ1-6, with D possibly being TRBD1 (6 bases). The length of the CDR3 is 13 residues. Germline CDR1 is PRHDT and CDR2 is FYEKMQ (reference sequence). The V end lost 4 bases, the J end lost 10 bases, and 11 bases lay between the germline ends. The CDR3 sequence is CASSYRVGSPLHF. The CDR3 coding sequence is TGTGCCAGCAGCTACAGGGTTGGCTCACCCCTCCACTTT. The full variable domain, its missing parts supplied by reference TRBV13 and TRBJ1-6, is AAGVIQSPRHLIKEKRETATLKCYPIPRHDTVYWYQQGPGQDPQFLISFYEKMQSDKGSIPDRFSAQQFSDYHSELNMSSLELGDSALYFCASSYRVGSPLHFGNGTRLTVT.

The V and J genes are TRBV18 and TRBJ2-7; no definite D call. The V end was cut by 3 bases, the J end by 0 bases, with 6 bases between. Germline CDR1 and CDR2: KGHSH and LQKENI. This CDR3 contains 13 residues. CDR3 residues: CASSPSLSYEQYF. The CDR3 DNA is TGTGCCAGCTCACCCTCCCTCTCCTACGAGCAGTACTTC. The variable domain in full, completed from reference TRBV18 and TRBJ2-7, reads NAGVMQNPRHLVRRRGQEARLRCSPMKGHSHVYWYRQLPEEGLKFMVYLQKENIIDESGMPKERFSAEFPKEGPSILRIQQVVRGDSAAYFCASSPSLSYEQYFGPGTRLTVT.

J is TRBJ1-2 and V is TRBV5-1; 7 bases are shared with TRBD1. V lost 3 bases, J lost 6 bases, and 17 bases stayed unmatched. This CDR3 contains 17 residues. Per the germline V gene, CDR1 is SGHRS and CDR2 is YFSETQ. CDR3 loop: CASSWLQGVDQLNGYTF. CDR3 sequence (DNA): TGCGCCAGCAGCTGGTTGCAGGGGGTCGACCAATTGAATGGCTACACCTTC.

The gene calls are TRBV13 and TRBJ1-1; D uncertain. The CDR3 has 16 residues. CDR1 is PRHDT, CDR2 FYEKMQ, per germline (reference sequence). V was pared by 1 base and J by 1 base, with 13 bases between. The chain's CDR3 is CASSLEGSRGNTEAFF. The CDR3 DNA reads as TGTGCCAGCAGCTTAGAAGGGAGTCGAGGGAACACTGAAGCTTTCTTT.

The chain combines TRBV2 with TRBJ2-7; D ambiguous. This CDR3 spans 13 amino acids. Trimming took off 6 bases at V and 6 bases at J, with 15 bases between the two ends. The germline CDR1 and CDR2 sequences are SNHLY and FYNNEI. CDR3 in amino acids: CASRPSRTTEQYF. Written as DNA, the CDR3 is TGTGCCAGCAGACCGTCGAGAACCACCGAGCAGTACTTC. Combining the CDR3 with reference TRBV2 and TRBJ2-7 gives the whole variable domain EPEVTQTPSHQVTQMGQEVILRCVPISNHLYFYWYRQILGQKVEFLVSFYNNEISEKSEIFDDQFSVERPDGSNFTLKIRSTKLEDSAMYFCASRPSRTTEQYFGPGTRLTVT.

The chain is built from TRBV7-9 and TRBJ2-7; the D gene is possibly TRBD1 (5 bases). Looked up from germline, CDR1 is SEHNR and CDR2 is FQNEAQ (reference sequence). The CDR3 runs to 11 residues. The ends were cut back, 5 bases at V and 7 bases at J, with 9 bases in the middle. As DNA, the CDR3 is TGTGCCAGCAGCCCAGACAGAGAGCAGTACTTC. It translates to CASSPDREQYF. Looking up the rest from reference TRBV7-9 and TRBJ2-7 gives the full variable domain: DTGVSQNPRHKITKRGQNVTFRCDPISEHNRLYWYRQTLGQGPEFLTYFQNEAQLEKSRLLSDRFSAERPKGSFSTLEIQRTEQGDSAMYLCASSPDREQYFGPGTRLTVT.

The V and J genes are TRBV6-5 and TRBJ2-1; TRBD1 matches at 12 bases. With V trimmed by 5 bases and J by 15 bases, 11 bases remained unmatched. CDR1 is MNHEY, CDR2 SVGAGI, per germline. The CDR3 extends over 14 amino acids. Written as DNA, the CDR3 is TGTGCCAGCAGTCGGGACAGGGGGCAACCCCCATGGTTCTTC. As protein: CASSRDRGQPPWFF.

The CDR3 loop is CASSLAGTGSREQYF. In DNA form, the CDR3 reads TGTGCCAGCAGCTTAGCCGGGACAGGGAGTCGCGAGCAGTACTTC. This chain joins TRBV7-8 and TRBJ2-7, with TRBD1 identical over 9 bases. Germline assignment: CDR1 SGHVS and CDR2 FQNEAQ. V dropped 0 bases and J dropped 6; count of bases not matched to a gene: 6. CDR3 size: 15 residues.

This clone was observed a few times. V and J are TRBV19 and TRBJ1-1; D may be TRBD1 (6 bases). The V gene's germline CDR1 is LNHDA and CDR2 SQIVND (reference sequence). The CDR3 spans 12 residues. Trimming removed 4 bases at V and 8 bases at J, with 11 bases between. This CDR3 reads CASSNRGAEAFF. CDR3 sequence (DNA): TGTGCCAGTAGTAATAGGGGGGCCGAAGCTTTCTTT.

This rearrangement joins TRBV4-1 to TRBJ1-2, with TRBD1 as a possible D gene (6 bases). Trimming pared 4 bases from V and 0 bases from J, leaving 12 bases between. Germline values: CDR1 MGHRA, CDR2 YSYEKL. CDR3 length: 15 residues. CDR3 amino acids: CASSPGQQSNYGYTF. CDR3 DNA sequence: TGCGCCAGCAGCCCCGGACAGCAGTCTAACTATGGCTACACCTTC.

The chain links TRBV4-1 to TRBJ1-2, with unresolved D. The CDR3 extends over 13 amino acids. Germline-derived CDR1 and CDR2 are MGHRA and YSYEKL. V gave up 0 bases and J gave up 8 bases, with 10 bases separating them. The CDR3 spells CASSQDPGRGYTF. For the CDR3, the DNA is TGCGCCAGCAGCCAAGATCCGGGTCGGGGCTACACCTTC.

The chain employs TRBV5-1 and TRBJ2-5, with unresolved D. Germline V gene sequence: CDR1 SGHRS, CDR2 YFSETQ. CDR3 size: 15 residues. Trimming pared 0 bases from V and 1 base from J, leaving 10 bases between. The chain's CDR3 is CASSLARGVQETQYF. The CDR3 coding sequence is TGCGCCAGCAGCTTGGCCCGTGGGGTCCAAGAGACCCAGTACTTC.

The chain joins TRBV5-1 to TRBJ2-5; D uncertain. The CDR3 is made up of 17 amino acids. V lost 3 bases and J 5 bases, leaving 23 bases between the germline ends. The germline V gene encodes CDR1 SGHRS and CDR2 YFSETQ. CDR3 sequence reads: CASSSAIRSGIGETQYF. The DNA for the CDR3 is TGCGCCAGCAGCTCCGCTATACGATCCGGCATCGGGGAGACCCAGTACTTC.